The 24 T cell receptor beta chains below all came from one sample that was sequenced in a study of T cells in Graves' hyperthyroidism and ophthalmopathy. Authors of the study amplified TCR beta CDR3 regions from RNA transcripts. TCR CDR3 underwent first-round RT-PCR with the HTBI primer set. One entry per CDR3 protein results from TCRdb running MiXCR on the multiplex PCR reads. Altogether about 690,000 distinct CDR3 sequences are present, roughly 17% being singletons, with the ten largest covering around a sixth. What was sequenced was blood. The receptors shown here come from a man aged 45 to 65 with Graves' hyperthyroidism.

This clonotype has at least ten counts. The J gene is TRBJ1-1, the V gene TRBV7-2; D remains ambiguous. The length of the CDR3 is 14 residues. Germline V lookup: CDR1 SGHTA, CDR2 FQGNSA. The ends were cut back, 2 bases at V and 4 bases at J, with 11 bases in the middle. Written as DNA, the CDR3 is TGTGCCAGCAGCTTATCGACCGTATTCACTGAAGCTTTCTTT. It codes for CASSLSTVFTEAFF.

This clonotype was found a few times. V usage is TRBV30 and J usage is TRBJ1-6, with TRBD1 as a possible D gene (6 bases). This CDR3 comprises 13 residues. The germline V and J ends were trimmed by 5 bases and 9 bases, with 14 bases remaining between them. Germline V gives CDR1 GTSNPN, CDR2 SVGIG (reference sequence). CDR3 sequence: CAWSGTTGSPLHF. The DNA for the CDR3 is TGTGCCTGGTCCGGGACAACGGGTTCACCCCTCCACTTT.

This clonotype was observed many times. The CDR3 is CASSPSSGTSINEQFF. The CDR3 nucleotides read TGTGCCAGCAGCCCGTCAAGTGGGACTAGTATCAATGAGCAGTTCTTC. This sequence joins TRBV7-9 and TRBJ2-1; TRBD2 aligns across 8 bases. With V trimmed by 5 bases and J by 6 bases, 12 bases remained unmatched. The V gene's germline CDR1 is SEHNR and CDR2 FQNEAQ (reference sequence). The CDR3 spans 16 residues.

This clonotype was found many times. The rearrangement links TRBV6-1 to TRBJ1-5; D possibly corresponds to TRBD1 (5 bases). The CDR3 spans 15 residues. V lost 6 bases, J lost 0 bases, and 12 bases lay in between. CDR1 and CDR2 (germline): MNHNS, SASEGT. The CDR3 bases are TGTGCCAGCAGGGGTTGGGGGGTTAGCAATCAGCCCCAGCATTTT. Its protein product is CASRGWGVSNQPQHF.

This clonotype was counted at least ten times. The V call is TRBV7-8, the J call TRBJ1-5; D call uncertain. The ends were cut back, 5 bases at V and 5 bases at J, with 13 bases in the middle. Germline V gene data show CDR1 as SGHVS and CDR2 as FQNEAQ. CDR3 length: 14 residues. The CDR3 nucleotides are TGTGCCAGCAGCCCCCTCCATGGGGATCAGCCCCAGCATTTT. This codes for CASSPLHGDQPQHF.

There are a few counts of this clonotype. The chain has TRBV9 and TRBJ1-2, with 7 bases matching TRBD1. Germline assignment: CDR1 SGDLS and CDR2 YYNGEE. This CDR3 region has 15 residues. Trimming took 4 bases from V and 2 from J; bases not matched to a gene: 8. The CDR3 spells CASSQRQGLNYGYTF. Here the CDR3 DNA reads TGTGCCAGCAGCCAAAGACAGGGATTAAACTATGGCTACACCTTC.

This clonotype was counted many times. V gene TRBV20-1 combines with J gene TRBJ1-5; a weak D match, TRBD1 (6 bases). Germline V gene data show CDR1 as DFQATT and CDR2 as SNEGSKA (reference sequence). The CDR3 is made up of 13 amino acids. Trimming pared 3 bases from V and 1 base from J, leaving 7 bases between. CDR3 amino acids: CSASTGSNQPQHF. The CDR3 DNA follows: TGCAGTGCTAGCACAGGGAGCAATCAGCCCCAGCATTTT.

A word on this clonotype: This may stem from a read error, because a much larger clone lies one nucleotide away. The rearrangement links TRBV27 to TRBJ2-1; D uncertain. Trimming took off 0 bases at V and 10 bases at J, with 13 bases between the two ends. Germline V CDR1 and CDR2: MNHEY, SMNVEV (reference sequence). The CDR3 length is 14 residues. The CDR3 DNA is TGTGCCAGCAGTTTATCGGTCAGGACCTACGAGCAGTTCTTC. Encoded protein: CASSLSVRTYEQFF.

The rearrangement links TRBV6-5 to TRBJ2-5, with D maybe TRBD1 (5 bases). Judging by the DNA end, TRBJ2-1 fits better; the J call may be wrong. There are 13 residues in the CDR3. Germline V gene data show CDR1 as MNHEY and CDR2 as SVGAGI. The CDR3 here is CASSYPGHKGQFF. The CDR3 nucleotides are TGTGCCAGCAGTTACCCCGGACATAAGGGCCAGTTCTTC.

This clonotype was seen at least ten times. The chain couples TRBV7-6 to TRBJ2-7; 9 nucleotides agree with TRBD1. The V gene end was trimmed by 5 bases and the J gene end by 5 bases; junction bases not matched to a gene: 4. The germline gives CDR1 SGHVS, CDR2 FNYEAQ. CDR3 size: 13 residues. The CDR3 region is CASSPQGAHEQYF. The CDR3 coding sequence is TGTGCCAGCAGCCCACAGGGGGCGCACGAGCAGTACTTC. Supplemented by reference TRBV7-6 and TRBJ2-7, the full variable domain reads GAGVSQSPRYKVTKRGQDVALRCDPISGHVSLYWYRQALGQGPEFLTYFNYEAQQDKSGLPNDRFSAERPEGSISTLTIQRTEQRDSAMYRCASSPQGAHEQYFGPGTRLTVT.

This clonotype was observed a handful of times. One end of the junction is discordant with germline, which a read error may explain. The chain recombines TRBV28 with TRBJ2-4; D is unresolved. Looked up from germline, CDR1 is MDHEN and CDR2 is SYDVKM. The CDR3 has 14 amino acids. CDR3 bases: TGTGCCAGCAGTTTTAGCCCAGCCGAAAACATTCAGTACTTC. This sequence encodes CASSFSPAENIQYF. The full variable domain, with the rest looked up from reference TRBV28 and TRBJ2-4, is DVKVTQSSRYLVKRTGEKVFLECVQDMDHENMFWYRQDPGLGLRLIYFSYDVKMKEKGDIPEGYSVSREKKERFSLILESASTNQTSMYLCASSFSPAENIQYFGAGTRLSVL.

Only a few counts were recorded for this clonotype. The CDR3 nucleotides read TGTGCCAGTAGTACCCCGGACCGTTCCTACGAGCAGTACTTC. Its translation: CASSTPDRSYEQYF. V and J are TRBV19 and TRBJ2-7; D not certain. Germline V gene data show CDR1 as LNHDA and CDR2 as SQIVND (reference sequence). The V end lost 4 bases, the J end lost 1 base, and 11 bases lay between the germline ends. The CDR3 is 14 residues long.

The chain couples TRBV18 to TRBJ2-1, with D perhaps TRBD1 (6 bases). The J call may not be correct, given that the DNA end is closer to TRBJ2-7. CDR3 length equals 15 residues. Germline V gene data show CDR1 as KGHSH and CDR2 as LQKENI. The CDR3 region has the DNA TGTGCCAGCTCACTAGGGGGTCTTACCTACAATGAGCAGTACTTC. This sequence encodes CASSLGGLTYNEQYF.

J is TRBJ2-7 and V is TRBV25-1; perhaps TRBD1 as D (5 bases). Trimming removed 2 bases from V and 0 bases from J, with 14 bases in between. The CDR3 runs to 16 residues. Germline values: CDR1 MGHDK, CDR2 SYGVNS. CDR3 DNA sequence: TGTGCCAGCAGTGAACTTGGGAAAGGGGACTCCTACGAGCAGTACTTC. Translation: CASSELGKGDSYEQYF.

The chain links TRBV6-1 to TRBJ1-5, with D maybe TRBD1 (6 bases). This CDR3 has 14 residues. Between the trimmed V and J ends, which lost 3 bases and 3 bases, there was a span of 9 bases. CDR1 MNHNS and CDR2 SASEGT come from the germline V gene. DNA of the CDR3: TGTGCCAGCAGTGAGACAGGTTACAATCAGCCCCAGCATTTT. It is translated as CASSETGYNQPQHF.

The genes are TRBV18 and TRBJ2-7; 13 bases match TRBD2. The CDR3 is 16 residues long. V shed 0 bases and J 1 base; nucleotides not matched to a gene: 0. CDR1 is KGHSH, CDR2 LQKENI, per germline. The CDR3 bases are TGTGCCAGCTCACCACCGACTAGCGGGAGGTCCTACGAGCAGTACTTC. It codes for CASSPPTSGRSYEQYF.

This chain connects TRBV5-1 to TRBJ1-3; D gene ambiguous. The CDR3 consists of 14 residues. The ends were cut back, 0 bases at V and 3 bases at J, with 7 bases in the middle. Germline V lookup: CDR1 SGHRS, CDR2 YFSETQ. This chain's CDR3 is CASSLVGVGNTIYF. Here the CDR3 DNA reads TGCGCCAGCAGCTTGGTCGGGGTTGGAAACACCATATATTTT.

This clonotype was recorded many times. The V call is TRBV10-1, the J call TRBJ2-7; 12 nucleotides align to TRBD2. V shed 2 bases and J 5 bases; nucleotides not matched to a gene: 7. In germline, CDR1 is WNHNN, CDR2 SYGVQD (reference sequence). The CDR3 extends over 16 amino acids. CDR3 region: CASSETTSGSTHEQYF. The CDR3 nucleotides are TGCGCCAGCAGTGAGACGACTAGCGGGAGTACCCACGAGCAGTACTTC.

There are many counts of this clonotype. This chain connects TRBV11-2 to TRBJ2-7, with D perhaps given as TRBD1 or TRBD2 (6 bases each). Germline CDR1 is SGHAT and CDR2 is FQNNGV. The CDR3 contains 14 residues. The V end was cut by 8 bases, the J end by 4 bases, with 18 bases between. The DNA of the CDR3 is TGTGCCAGCCGATCGGAGGGGGGCGGGTACGAGCAGTACTTC. Its translation: CASRSEGGGYEQYF.

As regards this clonotype: Just one base apart from a much larger clone, this may be a read error. The V call is TRBV7-2, the J call TRBJ2-1, with D possibly matching TRBD1 (7 bases). V was clipped by 5 bases and J by 5 bases, with 16 bases between them. Germline lookup yields CDR1 SGHTA and CDR2 FQGNSA. The CDR3 loop spans 15 amino acids. The CDR3 spells CASSARQGLNNEQFF. CDR3 in DNA: TGTGCCAGCAGCGCCCGACAGGGACTCAACAATGAGCAGTTCTTC. Based on the CDR3 plus reference TRBV7-2 and TRBJ2-1, the full variable domain is GAGVSQSPSNKVTEKGKDVELRCDPISGHTALYWYRQSLGQGLEFLIYFQGNSAPDKSGLPSDRFSAERTGGSVSTLTIQRTQQEDSAVYLCASSARQGLNNEQFFGPGTRLTVL.

At least ten counts were recorded for this clonotype. The chain is built from TRBV12-3 or TRBV12-4 and TRBJ2-3; TRBD1 agrees at 10 bases. V gave up 6 bases and J gave up 4 bases; unmatched junction bases: 10. This CDR3 region has 16 residues. The CDR3 region is CASSIWGQGFPDTQYF. CDR3 in DNA: TGTGCCAGCAGCATCTGGGGACAGGGGTTTCCAGATACGCAGTATTTT.

This clonotype was counted ten times or more. The V gene is TRBV5-1, the J gene TRBJ2-3, with 7 bases that match TRBD1. The CDR3 extends over 15 amino acids. Germline CDR1 and CDR2: SGHRS and YFSETQ. Germline trimming cut 3 bases from V and 2 bases from J; bases unmatched to any gene: 6. The CDR3 nucleotides are TGCGCCAGCAGCTCGCTGGGACAGCACACAGATACGCAGTATTTT. Its translation is CASSSLGQHTDTQYF.

The sample holds many counts of this clonotype. The chain is built from TRBV20-1 and TRBJ1-2; TRBD1 is a possible D gene (6 bases). The germline gives CDR1 DFQATT, CDR2 SNEGSKA (reference sequence). Trimming took 3 bases from V and 6 from J, leaving 11 bases between them. The CDR3 sequence is 12 residues long. DNA of the CDR3: TGCAGTGCTAGGATCCCAGGGGATGGCTACACCTTC. This codes for CSARIPGDGYTF.

This clonotype showed up many times. The gene calls are TRBV28 and TRBJ1-1; 8 bases match TRBD1. The V gene's germline CDR1 is MDHEN and CDR2 SYDVKM. Trimming took 6 bases from V and 4 from J; bases not matched to a gene: 7. This CDR3 region has 14 residues. This CDR3 is CASRLQGVATEAFF. The CDR3 DNA sequence: TGTGCCAGCAGACTACAGGGGGTAGCCACTGAAGCTTTCTTT.